Here is one TCR beta chain with its context. The antigen it binds to is not known. Nothing much larger sits one base from this clone, and base qualities are not available. These data belong to a study of blood T cell repertoires in COVID-19 (dated by TCRdb to the early 2020s). Looking at the study overall: Collaborator samples came from the United States, Italy and Spain and covered acute and convalescent phases of COVID-19. The prospective study material was composed of cDNA or gDNA derived from T cells, B-cell-depleted T cells, or PBMCs. The repertoires were made available in a free public database intended to serve as a resource for research on the immune response to SARS-CoV-2. Where HLA class I and class II types were available, the types were taken from metadata supplied by the sample provider, not from assay-based typing. Samples were obtained from the ongoing ImmuneRACE study (first 160 participants) and from 1,254 subjects provided by 6 global collaborators. The dataset comprised deeply sampled blood TCRbeta repertoires from subjects exposed to, actively infected with, or recovered from COVID-19. A de-identified subject ID, COVID-19 status, age in years and sex were almost always included in the sample metadata.

The study at large found these results: The amount of clinical and demographic metadata varied by source and participant and was provided uncurated.

Each collaborating institution followed its own protocols to collect whole blood in K2EDTA tubes. Collaborator samples were shipped for TCRbeta analysis as frozen whole blood, isolated PBMCs, or DNA extracted from either sample type. TCRbeta CDR3 regions were amplified from genomic DNA using the immunoSEQ Assay, a bias-controlled multiplex PCR. The authors' analysis ran thus. Nucleated cell counts per sample were estimated from amplification of reference gene primers within the assay. To quantify the absolute abundance of each unique TCRbeta CDR3 rearrangement, sequence reads were collapsed and filtered. For each sample, productive Simpson clonality was calculated as the square root of Simpson's diversity index across productive rearrangements. TCRdb took this table from immuneACCESS and kept in-frame rearrangements with V and J called. Such tables lack part of the clones; where checked against another copy, unresolved V genes explain under half of the gap, and the rest is unexplained. V and J calls and clone size are copied from that table; D and trimming were computed from the DNA. The sample table contains roughly 140,000 clones; only one count was recorded for more than 75% of them. The ten largest clonotypes hold roughly 4.5% of the sample.

Its CDR3 holds 17 amino acids, cysteine through phenylalanine. Left in the record is the CDR3 DNA by itself, 51 bases read in frame from the first base. Trimming removed 5 bases from V and 8 bases from J; the gene matches leave 14 bases unexplained. From a lookup of the germline V gene (reference sequence), CDR1 and CDR2 are MNHEY and SMNVEV. Sequenced material: peripheral blood. Here the chain combines TRBV27 and TRBJ1-4; TRBD1 lines up with 10 middle nucleotides. The sequence came from a man aged 55 to 70 with acute or convalescent COVID-19. In nucleotides, the sequence is TGTGCCAGCAGTGCCGACCCTGACAGGGGGCGAGACGAAAAACTGTTTTTT. The resulting protein is CASSADPDRGRDEKLFF. Here the CDR3 is joined to the reference TRBV27 and TRBJ1-4 genes, and the full variable domain is: EAQVTQNPRYLITVTGKKLTVTCSQNMNHEYMSWYRQDPGLGLRQIYYSMNVEVTDKGDVPEGYKVSRKEKRNFPLILESPSPNQTSLYFCASSADPDRGRDEKLFFGSGTQLSVL.